This entry lists 2 T cell receptor beta chains sequenced from one sample in a study of T cell repertoires in cytomegalovirus infection. TCRdb passed the reads through MiXCR, listing each CDR3 protein once. The sample consists of 560,000 or so distinct CDR3 sequences, 16% of them appearing once. The specimen was CD8+ T cells from PBMCs. The receptors derive from a human donor in good health (CMV status not recorded). Some clones in this sample may be carry-over from other donors' samples.

V is TRBV14 and J is TRBJ2-1; TRBD2 aligns across 13 bases. V was clipped by 8 bases and J by 13 bases; unmatched bases: 5. Germline-derived CDR1 and CDR2 are SGHDN and FVKESK. There are 12 residues in the CDR3. CDR3 in DNA: TGTGCCAGCTTAGGACTAGCGGGGGACCAGTTCTTC. Translated: CASLGLAGDQFF.

This clonotype was found many times. The genes are TRBV6-1 and TRBJ2-1; perhaps D is TRBD1 or TRBD2 (6 bases each). There are 12 residues in the CDR3. Germline V gene sequence: CDR1 MNHNS, CDR2 SASEGT. Trimming cost V 6 bases and J 8 bases, with 11 bases left between them. DNA of the CDR3: TGTGCCAGCAGGAGGAGGGGGGATGAGCAGTTCTTC. Translated: CASRRRGDEQFF.